This record looks at one TCR beta chain sequence and its context. The target antigen is unknown. This sample was taken from a study of cytomegalovirus exposure and HLA in healthy donors. The study's findings and limits: Indistinguishability led to the exclusion of some V segments, TRBV6-2 and TRBV6-3 included.

Germline V CDR1 and CDR2: MDHEN, SYDVKM. The CDR3 runs 13 residues. Between the trimmed V and J ends, which lost 9 bases and 1 base, there was a span of 13 bases. PCR primers comprised 60 Vbeta and 13 Jbeta primers. Method: immunoSEQ multiplex PCR; TCRdb's copy keeps in-frame clones and lacks some. The sample totals around 45,000 clones. The sample was PBMCs. The chain uses TRBV28 and TRBJ2-7; D might be TRBD2 (5 bases). The clonotype was recovered from a woman aged 25-40 years in good health and CMV-seronegative. The CDR3 here is CASRESTSYEQYF. The CDR3 bases are TGTGCCAGTAGGGAGTCGACATCCTACGAGCAGTACTTC.